The 30 T cell receptor beta chains presented below share a single source sample, sequenced in a study of blood T cell repertoires in COVID-19. Repertoires were generated with immunoSEQ multiplex PCR, while TCRdb's copy carries only in-frame clones and drops some. This table holds around 140,000 clones, about 80% found once. Sequences were obtained from peripheral blood. Receptors were obtained from a man aged 50 to 60 with acute or convalescent COVID-19.

The sample holds a few counts of this clone. The chain combines TRBV3-1 (or the pseudogene TRBV3-2) with TRBJ1-4; possibly TRBD1 for D (5 bases). The CDR3 extends over 19 amino acids. Germline assignment: CDR1 LGHDT and CDR2 YNNKEL (reference sequence). The V and J ends lost 2 bases and 3 bases respectively, with 22 bases between them. The CDR3, as DNA: TGTGCCAGCAGCCAAAGGTCTTTGATGGGGGGTCTGGCTAATGAAAAACTGTTTTTT. Translation: CASSQRSLMGGLANEKLFF.

V gene TRBV29-1 combines with J gene TRBJ2-3, with TRBD1 identical over 9 bases. The ends lost 3 bases at V and 4 bases at J; junction bases unmatched: 8. The CDR3 loop spans 15 amino acids. The germline V gene has CDR1 SQVTM and CDR2 ANQGSEA. The CDR3 region is CSVDWIGQGSDTQYF. The CDR3 DNA is TGCAGCGTTGATTGGATAGGACAGGGGTCAGATACGCAGTATTTT.

The V gene is TRBV6-5, the J gene TRBJ1-6, with TRBD1 matching over 8 bases. Germline loops: CDR1 MNHEY, CDR2 SVGAGI. J gave up 8 bases and V 8 bases, and 8 bases lay outside the gene matches. The CDR3 contains 14 residues. The CDR3 region has the DNA TGTGCCAGCTCCGAGGGACAGGCGTATTCACCCCTCCACTTT. Residues: CASSEGQAYSPLHF.

This clone was counted at least ten times. The chain couples TRBV7-2 to TRBJ2-5, with 8 bases matching TRBD2. Trimming cost V 8 bases and J 2 bases; bases outside gene matches: 10. Looked up from germline, CDR1 is SGHTA and CDR2 is FQGNSA. The CDR3 has 15 amino acids. CDR3 loop: CASRLRRGDQETQYF. The CDR3 bases are TGTGCCAGCCGATTGAGGCGGGGGGATCAAGAGACCCAGTACTTC.

This sequence joins TRBV7-5 and TRBJ2-1; TRBD1 is taken as the D call from the table, unchecked against the DNA. TRBV7-5 has pseudogene status. The CDR3 contains 20 residues. Here the CDR3 DNA reads TGTGCCAGAAGCTTAGTAGGGTGCTGGCAGGGGCCCACCAACCCCACGGGGCAGTTCTTC. It is translated as CARSLVGCWQGPTNPTGQFF.

The chain links TRBV7-9 to TRBJ2-5; 9 nucleotides align to TRBD2. Germline V lookup: CDR1 SEHNR, CDR2 FQNEAQ (reference sequence). V shed 4 bases and J 4 bases; nucleotides not matched to a gene: 7. This CDR3 contains 15 residues. CDR3 protein: CASSSSGVVGETQYF. As DNA, the CDR3 is TGTGCCAGCAGCTCTAGCGGGGTAGTAGGAGAGACCCAGTACTTC.

The chain uses TRBV2 and TRBJ2-7; D is unresolved. V dropped 5 bases and J dropped 1 base, with 6 bases sitting between them. Germline V gives CDR1 SNHLY, CDR2 FYNNEI. The CDR3 runs 12 residues. The CDR3 nucleotides read TGTGCCAGCAGTTCCCAGTCCTACGAGCAGTACGTC. Amino acid sequence: CASSSQSYEQYV.

The V call is TRBV27, the J call TRBJ1-1; D gene ambiguous. V dropped 0 bases and J dropped 3 bases, with 11 bases sitting between them. This CDR3 is built from 15 residues. Germline assignment: CDR1 MNHEY and CDR2 SMNVEV (reference sequence). CDR3 nucleotide sequence: TGTGCCAGCAGTTTATCGATGGGGAGTCACACTGAAGCTTTCTTT. Its translation is CASSLSMGSHTEAFF.

The chain combines TRBV19 with TRBJ1-5; 8 bases line up with TRBD1. The CDR3 is 13 residues long. Germline loops: CDR1 LNHDA, CDR2 SQIVND (reference sequence). V trimming: 7 bases; J trimming: 7 bases; junction bases outside the gene matches: 6. The CDR3 sequence: CASTGTGGQPQHF. The CDR3 DNA is TGTGCCAGTACCGGGACAGGAGGGCAGCCCCAGCATTTT.

The V gene is TRBV5-1, the J gene TRBJ2-5; TRBD2 matches at 7 bases. With V trimmed by 4 bases and J by 5 bases, 11 bases remained unmatched. The CDR3 covers 15 residues. The germline V gene has CDR1 SGHRS and CDR2 YFSETQ. Here the CDR3 DNA reads TGCGCCAGCAGCGAGACTAGCTCTCAATACGAGACCCAGTACTTC. It specifies CASSETSSQYETQYF.

CDR3 bases: TGTGCCTGGAGTGTGAACAGCCAATCACCCCTCCACTTT. Amino acid sequence: CAWSVNSQSPLHF. The V gene is TRBV30, the J gene TRBJ1-6, with D unclear. CDR1 and CDR2 (germline): GTSNPN, SVGIG (reference sequence). V gave up 0 bases and J gave up 10 bases, with 10 bases separating them. The CDR3 spans 13 residues.

The V and J genes are TRBV3-1 (or the pseudogene TRBV3-2) and TRBJ2-1; 8 positions agree with TRBD2. Unmatched junction bases numbered 4, after V lost 1 base and J lost 5 bases. This CDR3 has 15 amino acids. The germline CDR1 and CDR2 sequences are LGHDT and YNNKEL (reference sequence). The CDR3 DNA reads TGTGCCAGCAGCCAAGTATCGCGGGGGGACAATGAGCAGTTCTTC. This sequence encodes CASSQVSRGDNEQFF.

In its sample, this clone was seen once. The CDR3 sequence: CASSPARGEGGYTF. Here the CDR3 DNA reads TGTGCCAGCTCACCAGCCAGGGGCGAGGGTGGCTACACCTTC. This sequence joins TRBV18 and TRBJ1-2, with a possible D match to TRBD1 (6 bases). In germline, CDR1 is KGHSH, CDR2 LQKENI. The CDR3 extends over 14 amino acids. V was trimmed by 2 bases and J by 7 bases, leaving 14 bases between them.

This chain joins TRBV5-4 and TRBJ2-5; TRBD2 agrees at 8 bases. This CDR3 contains 14 residues. V lost 2 bases and J lost 2; bases outside the gene matches: 2. Per germline, CDR1 SGHNT and CDR2 YYREEE (reference sequence). The CDR3 is CASSFGGVQETQYF. The CDR3 DNA is TGTGCCAGCAGCTTCGGGGGGGTTCAAGAGACCCAGTACTTC.

The chain recombines TRBV21-1 with TRBJ2-5; TRBD2 was called by the table and not checked on the DNA. TRBV21-1 is deemed a pseudogene. CDR3 size: 15 residues. In nucleotides, the CDR3 is TGTGCCAGCATCTATTACCGGGGATCGGGGGAGACCCAGTACTTC. It translates to CASIYYRGSGETQYF.

V and J are TRBV2 and TRBJ1-1; TRBD1 matches at 8 bases. V lost 10 bases, J lost 4 bases, and 11 bases stayed unmatched. CDR1 is SNHLY and CDR2 is FYNNEI in the germline V gene. CDR3 length: 14 residues. CDR3 sequence (DNA): TGTGCCACGACAGGGGAAAGGAGCGCCACTGAAGCTTTCTTT. Protein product: CATTGERSATEAFF.

This clone was observed a few times. The V gene is TRBV7-8, the J gene TRBJ2-5, with a possible D match to TRBD1 (5 bases). V gave up 6 bases and J gave up 5 bases, with 16 bases separating them. This CDR3 is built from 14 residues. Looked up from germline, CDR1 is SGHVS and CDR2 is FQNEAQ. CDR3 residues: CASSNRFPGETQYF. CDR3 nucleotide sequence: TGTGCCAGCAGTAATAGATTTCCAGGGGAGACCCAGTACTTC.

The genes are TRBV24-1 and TRBJ2-5, with 7 bases matching TRBD2. CDR1 is KGHDR and CDR2 is SFDVKD in the germline V gene. V trimming: 4 bases; J trimming: 9 bases; junction bases outside the gene matches: 7. The CDR3 totals 13 residues. CDR3 DNA: TGTGCCACCAGTGAGATAGTGGGGGGGGCCCAGTACTTC. This translates into CATSEIVGGAQYF.

This clone was observed a handful of times. The chain's CDR3 is CAWVTGIGNTIYF. The CDR3, as DNA: TGTGCCTGGGTAACAGGTATTGGAAACACCATATATTTT. The genes are TRBV30 and TRBJ1-3, with a tentative D call TRBD1 (5 bases). Germline-derived CDR1 and CDR2 are GTSNPN and SVGIG (reference sequence). With 5 bases removed from V and 3 bases from J, the gap between germline ends came to 11 bases. The length of the CDR3 is 13 residues.

This clone was picked up a small number of times. J is TRBJ1-2 and V is TRBV6-5; D is unclear. There are 14 residues in the CDR3. Germline CDR1 and CDR2: MNHEY and SVGAGI. V dropped 7 bases and J dropped 0 bases, with 12 bases sitting between them. CDR3 DNA sequence: TGTGCCAGCACCTCAGGTGCATCTAACTATGGCTACACCTTC. Its protein product is CASTSGASNYGYTF.

The chain is built from TRBV7-8 and TRBJ2-7; possibly TRBD2 for D (5 bases). CDR1 is SGHVS, CDR2 FQNEAQ, per germline. Trimming stripped 1 base from V and 2 bases from J, with 12 bases between. CDR3 length: 15 residues. CDR3 region: CASSLDVGRAYEQYF. The CDR3 nucleotides read TGTGCCAGCAGCTTAGATGTCGGGCGGGCCTACGAGCAGTACTTC.

The CDR3 sequence is CASSESRTGLNTGELFF. The DNA of the CDR3 is TGTGCCAGCAGTGAATCCCGGACAGGGCTGAACACCGGGGAGCTGTTTTTT. V and J are TRBV2 and TRBJ2-2; 8 bases are a match to TRBD1. The CDR3 length is 17 residues. The trim removed 2 bases at V and 1 base at J, leaving 6 bases unmatched. CDR1 SNHLY and CDR2 FYNNEI come from the germline V gene. The variable domain in full, with the rest retrieved from reference TRBV2 and TRBJ2-2, is EPEVTQTPSHQVTQMGQEVILRCVPISNHLYFYWYRQILGQKVEFLVSFYNNEISEKSEIFDDQFSVERPDGSNFTLKIRSTKLEDSAMYFCASSESRTGLNTGELFFGEGSRLTVL.

V usage is TRBV2 and J usage is TRBJ2-5, with D possibly being TRBD2 (5 bases). Germline lookup yields CDR1 SNHLY and CDR2 FYNNEI. The germline V and J ends were trimmed by 4 bases and 4 bases, with 10 bases remaining between them. The CDR3 runs 13 residues. The CDR3 region is CASSGLAGETQYF. The CDR3 DNA sequence: TGTGCCAGCAGTGGGCTAGCCGGAGAGACCCAGTACTTC.

V and J are TRBV20-1 and TRBJ1-4; 9 positions match TRBD1. CDR3 length: 16 residues. Looked up from germline, CDR1 is DFQATT and CDR2 is SNEGSKA (reference sequence). Germline trimming cut 3 bases from V and 5 bases from J; bases unmatched to any gene: 10. The CDR3 sequence: CSASYDRGTENEKLFF. The DNA for the CDR3 is TGCAGTGCTAGTTACGACAGGGGGACAGAGAATGAAAAACTGTTTTTT.

V and J are TRBV4-1 and TRBJ2-7, with D maybe TRBD1 (5 bases). CDR1 and CDR2 from the germline V gene are MGHRA and YSYEKL. Trimming stripped 4 bases from V and 2 bases from J, with 15 bases between. The CDR3 runs 15 residues. The CDR3: CASSRTLDITYEQYF. CDR3 coding DNA: TGCGCCAGCAGCCGAACCCTGGACATAACCTACGAGCAGTACTTC.

The chain joins TRBV6-5 to TRBJ1-2, with a possible D match to TRBD1 (6 bases). CDR3 size: 15 residues. Germline V gene lookup returns CDR1 MNHEY and CDR2 SVGAGI. Trimming cost V 6 bases and J 0 bases, with 14 bases left between them. The CDR3 protein is CASRQNRAPNYGYTF. DNA of the CDR3: TGTGCCAGCAGACAAAACAGGGCTCCTAACTATGGCTACACCTTC.

This chain connects TRBV29-1 to TRBJ1-5, with 11 positions matching TRBD1. With V trimmed by 4 bases and J by 3 bases, 5 bases remained unmatched. Germline V gene data show CDR1 as SQVTM and CDR2 as ANQGSEA. The CDR3 has 15 amino acids. The CDR3 reads CSVVVGQGANQPQHF. The CDR3 region has the DNA TGCAGCGTTGTCGTCGGACAGGGGGCCAATCAGCCCCAGCATTTT. The full variable domain, with the rest looked up from reference TRBV29-1 and TRBJ1-5, is SAVISQKPSRDICQRGTSLTIQCQVDSQVTMMFWYRQQPGQSLTLIATANQGSEATYESGFVIDKFPISRPNLTFSTLTVSNMSPEDSSIYLCSVVVGQGANQPQHFGDGTRLSIL.

V is TRBV30 and J is TRBJ1-1; D unresolved. Between the trimmed V and J ends, which lost 0 bases and 5 bases, there was a span of 10 bases. Germline V lookup: CDR1 GTSNPN, CDR2 SVGIG (reference sequence). This CDR3 region has 13 residues. This chain's CDR3 is CAWSVSDWTEAFF. The CDR3 DNA is TGTGCCTGGAGTGTAAGTGACTGGACTGAAGCTTTCTTT.

The chain couples TRBV18 to TRBJ1-6; 7 bases line up with TRBD1. CDR1 and CDR2 (germline): KGHSH, LQKENI. J lost 9 bases, V lost 5 bases, and 10 bases had no gene match. This CDR3 region has 15 residues. The CDR3 here is CASSEKGGGGSPLHF. CDR3 bases: TGTGCCAGCTCAGAGAAAGGGGGCGGTGGTTCACCCCTCCACTTT. The full variable domain, completed using reference TRBV18 and TRBJ1-6, is NAGVMQNPRHLVRRRGQEARLRCSPMKGHSHVYWYRQLPEEGLKFMVYLQKENIIDESGMPKERFSAEFPKEGPSILRIQQVVRGDSAAYFCASSEKGGGGSPLHFGNGTRLTVT.

V is TRBV5-1 and J is TRBJ1-2; TRBD1 matches at 7 bases. The germline CDR1 and CDR2 sequences are SGHRS and YFSETQ. The trim removed 4 bases at V and 7 bases at J, leaving 7 bases unmatched. The CDR3 is 13 amino acids. This CDR3 is CASSDGQDGGYTF. CDR3 DNA sequence: TGCGCCAGCAGCGACGGACAGGACGGTGGCTACACCTTC.